These 18 T cell receptor beta chains share one sample of origin, sequenced in a study of T cell responses to AZD1222 COVID-19 vaccine. The assay was immunoSEQ multiplex PCR, and TCRdb's table has in-frame clones only and misses some. The table includes about 180,000 clones, over 80% detected once. Sequenced here: peripheral blood, sampled 28 days after the second dose of the MenACWY control vaccine. The receptors were gathered from an adult who received the MenACWY meningococcal vaccine as a control.

This clone was detected only a few times. The chain has TRBV6-5 and TRBJ1-4, with 10 bases lining up with TRBD1. This CDR3 spans 14 amino acids. Trimming cost V 6 bases and J 7 bases; bases outside gene matches: 5. From germline, CDR1 is MNHEY and CDR2 SVGAGI. In DNA, the CDR3 is TGTGCCAGCAGCCGGACAGGGGGGAGTGAAAAACTGTTTTTT. Its translation: CASSRTGGSEKLFF.

The V call is TRBV29-1, the J call TRBJ2-5; TRBD2 agrees at 10 bases. This CDR3 spans 14 amino acids. J gave up 5 bases and V 2 bases, and 5 bases lay outside the gene matches. Germline V CDR1 and CDR2: SQVTM, ANQGSEA. The CDR3 sequence is CSVETLAGRETQYF. The CDR3 region has the DNA TGCAGCGTTGAAACACTAGCGGGGAGGGAGACCCAGTACTTC.

The chain carries TRBV5-1 and TRBJ2-7; TRBD1 agrees at 8 bases. CDR1 and CDR2 (germline): SGHRS, YFSETQ. This CDR3 spans 15 amino acids. V trimming: 0 bases; J trimming: 5 bases; junction bases outside the gene matches: 7. The CDR3 spells CASSLAQQGVHEQYF. Here the CDR3 DNA reads TGCGCCAGCAGCTTGGCACAACAGGGGGTCCACGAGCAGTACTTC.

The gene calls are TRBV3-1 (or the pseudogene TRBV3-2) and TRBJ1-2; 7 bases are shared with TRBD1. In germline, CDR1 is LGHDT, CDR2 YNNKEL (reference sequence). Trimming took 3 bases from V and 2 from J; bases not matched to a gene: 6. The CDR3 is 15 amino acids. The CDR3 sequence: CASSQGQRINYGYTF. CDR3 sequence (DNA): TGTGCCAGCAGCCAGGGACAGCGGATCAACTATGGCTACACCTTC.

CDR3 residues: CASSLGTSWDEQFF. The CDR3, as DNA: TGTGCCAGCAGCCTTGGGACTAGCTGGGATGAGCAGTTCTTC. The chain is built from TRBV3-1 (or the pseudogene TRBV3-2) and TRBJ2-1; 9 bases line up with TRBD2. Germline CDR1 and CDR2: LGHDT and YNNKEL (reference sequence). The V gene end was trimmed by 4 bases and the J gene end by 8 bases; junction bases not matched to a gene: 6. The CDR3 runs to 14 residues.

The CDR3 sequence: CASSPFSGKSGTEAFF. For the CDR3, the DNA is TGTGCCAGCTCACCGTTTTCAGGGAAATCTGGGACTGAAGCTTTCTTT. The V call is TRBV18, the J call TRBJ1-1, with D possibly matching TRBD1 (5 bases). Germline CDR1 KGHSH, CDR2 LQKENI. Trimming removed 3 bases from V and 5 bases from J, with 19 bases in between. The CDR3 consists of 16 residues.

The chain carries TRBV18 and TRBJ2-3; D is uncertain. CDR1 and CDR2 (germline): KGHSH, LQKENI. Trimming left V 1 base short and J 5 bases short, with 10 bases between. CDR3 length: 14 amino acids. CDR3 sequence (DNA): TGTGCCAGCTCACCACAACTCGGTCAAGATACGCAGTATTTT. Amino acids: CASSPQLGQDTQYF.

The V call is TRBV18, the J call TRBJ2-3, with 10 bases aligning to TRBD1. Germline V gene sequence: CDR1 KGHSH, CDR2 LQKENI. Losses at the gene ends were 3 bases for V and 2 bases for J; bases not matched to a gene: 2. This CDR3 spans 15 amino acids. CDR3 nucleotides: TGTGCCAGCTCACCGGACAGGGGGAACACAGATACGCAGTATTTT. It yields the protein CASSPDRGNTDTQYF. The full variable domain, its missing parts supplied by reference TRBV18 and TRBJ2-3, is NAGVMQNPRHLVRRRGQEARLRCSPMKGHSHVYWYRQLPEEGLKFMVYLQKENIIDESGMPKERFSAEFPKEGPSILRIQQVVRGDSAAYFCASSPDRGNTDTQYFGPGTRLTVL.

This clone was counted between two and nine times. J is TRBJ2-1 and V is TRBV5-6; TRBD1 agrees at 9 bases. Germline-derived CDR1 and CDR2 are SGHDT and YYEEEE. The J segment lost 6 bases and the V segment lost 3 bases, leaving 4 bases of the junction unmatched. This CDR3 comprises 14 residues. CDR3 DNA sequence: TGTGCCAGCAGCTGGGACAGGGACCTCAATGAGCAGTTCTTC. This gives the protein CASSWDRDLNEQFF.

The chain uses TRBV11-3 and TRBJ1-1; D gene ambiguous. Per the germline V gene, CDR1 is SGHNT and CDR2 is YENEEA. The CDR3 is 14 amino acids. Trimming pared 1 base from V and 3 bases from J, leaving 9 bases between. The CDR3 sequence is CASSLGQWDTEAFF. The CDR3 nucleotides are TGTGCCAGCAGCTTAGGTCAGTGGGACACTGAAGCTTTCTTT.

This clone showed up just once. The genes are TRBV2 and TRBJ2-3; unclear D gene. The germline CDR1 and CDR2 sequences are SNHLY and FYNNEI. This CDR3 region has 16 residues. V lost 2 bases, J lost 1 base, and 13 bases lay in between. DNA for the CDR3: TGTGCCAGCAGTGAAAACGGGCCTGTGGGCACAGATACGCAGTATTTT. Protein sequence: CASSENGPVGTDTQYF.

The rearrangement uses TRBV5-5 and TRBJ2-7; a weak D match, TRBD1 (6 bases). Trimming took 4 bases from V and 0 from J, leaving 17 bases between them. The CDR3 is 16 amino acids. Germline CDR1 SGHKS, CDR2 YYEKEE (reference sequence). The CDR3 is CASSPSGTNSSYEQYF. CDR3 bases: TGTGCCAGCAGCCCTTCCGGGACAAATAGCTCCTACGAGCAGTACTTC.

This clone was recorded only once. This chain joins TRBV5-4 and TRBJ1-1; D is ambiguous. In germline, CDR1 is SGHNT, CDR2 YYREEE (reference sequence). Deletions cut 2 bases from V and 0 bases from J, with 14 bases between. The CDR3 totals 16 residues. The CDR3 DNA is TGTGCCAGCAGCTTAGGAACCGGGCCTATGAACACTGAAGCTTTCTTT. Its translation is CASSLGTGPMNTEAFF.

The V gene is TRBV12-3 or TRBV12-4, the J gene TRBJ2-3; D uncertain. V lost 5 bases to trimming and J lost 4 bases, with 7 bases between them. This CDR3 region has 12 residues. The CDR3 spells CASSLPPDTQYF. The DNA for the CDR3 is TGTGCCAGCAGTCTTCCCCCAGATACGCAGTATTTT.

This sequence joins TRBV18 and TRBJ2-2; D gene uncertain. Trimming stripped 5 bases from V and 4 bases from J, with 17 bases between. The CDR3 sequence is 16 residues long. CDR1 and CDR2 from the germline V gene are KGHSH and LQKENI. Written as DNA, the CDR3 is TGTGCCAGCTCATCTGGAGTTACCGCGGCCACCGGGGAGCTGTTTTTT. Its translation: CASSSGVTAATGELFF.

CDR3 loop: CASSWGPAWEKLFF. The CDR3 DNA follows: TGTGCCAGCAGTTGGGGACCAGCTTGGGAAAAACTGTTTTTT. The J gene is TRBJ1-4, the V gene TRBV27; TRBD1 might be the D (5 bases). The ends were cut back, 4 bases at V and 8 bases at J, with 14 bases in the middle. CDR1 and CDR2 from the germline V gene are MNHEY and SMNVEV (reference sequence). The CDR3 length is 14 residues.

This chain uses TRBV18 with TRBJ1-5; a weak D match, TRBD1 (5 bases). V lost 3 bases and J 9 bases, leaving 15 bases between the germline ends. Per germline, CDR1 KGHSH and CDR2 LQKENI. This CDR3 spans 14 amino acids. CDR3 sequence (DNA): TGTGCCAGCTCACCGAGGTCCGGGGCGAGGCCCCAGCATTTT. Protein product: CASSPRSGARPQHF.

The chain joins TRBV15 to TRBJ2-7; D is unresolved. The CDR3 runs to 13 residues. V was cut by 0 bases and J by 4 bases, with 7 bases left in between. Germline V gene lookup returns CDR1 LNHNV and CDR2 YYDKDF (reference sequence). The CDR3 DNA sequence: TGTGCCACCAGCAGAGAGAGACCTTACGAGCAGTACTTC. Its translation is CATSRERPYEQYF.